The subject of this entry is one T cell receptor (beta chain). Authors' methods: Estimated nucleated cell counts came from reference gene primer amplification. This table comes from immunoSEQ multiplex PCR, and its TCRdb copy is limited to in-frame clones, with some not included. V and J calls and clone size are those listed in that table; D and trimming were worked out from the DNA. This table holds roughly 140,000 clones, roughly 80% found once. The data stem from a study of blood T cell repertoires in COVID-19. The overall study: The origin of the acute and convalescent COVID-19 samples was the United States, Italy and Spain. In each case, the material was cDNA or gDNA derived from T cells, B-cell-depleted T cells, or PBMCs.

The receptor comes from a man aged 55 to 69 with acute or convalescent COVID-19. Input material: peripheral blood.

The CDR3 DNA is TGTGCCAGCAGCCAAAACAGGGGTGGCACTGAAGCTTTCTTT. Residues: CASSQNRGGTEAFF. J is TRBJ1-1 and V is TRBV11-2; 7 bases line up with TRBD1. The germline V gene has CDR1 SGHAT and CDR2 FQNNGV. The CDR3 runs to 14 residues. The J segment lost 4 bases and the V segment lost 5 bases, leaving 7 bases of the junction unmatched. Supplemented by reference TRBV11-2 and TRBJ1-1, the full variable domain reads EAGVAQSPRYKIIEKRQSVAFWCNPISGHATLYWYQQILGQGPKLLIQFQNNGVVDDSQLPKDRFSAERLKGVDSTLKIQPAKLEDSAVYLCASSQNRGGTEAFFGQGTRLTVV.